This passage covers 2 T cell receptor beta chains from one sample sequenced in a study of T cells in women clearing cervical HPV infection. Produced via immunoSEQ multiplex PCR; TCRdb's table is partial and in-frame only. This sample's table has 22,000 or so clones. Material: blood buffy coat. The receptors were gathered from a woman between 18 and 75 years old with a cervical HPV16 infection that either progressed to CIN3+ or cleared (not recorded which).

Judged by frequency, this clone is medium-sized. Read data end 3 residues before the CDR3 end; the end is taken from the germline J gene. The chain recombines TRBV7-9 with TRBJ2-5; no reliable D call. The CDR3 spans 14 residues. Deletions cut 3 bases from V and 7 bases from J, with 15 bases between. Per the germline V gene, CDR1 is SEHNR and CDR2 is FQNEAQ (reference sequence). CDR3 region: CASSLYLQGGTQYF. The CDR3 DNA, read in part, is TGTGCCAGCAGCTTGTATTTACAAGGTGGGACC.

About this clone itself: From the germline J gene comes the end of the CDR3, since the read stops 3 residues before it. This chain connects TRBV30 to TRBJ2-3, with D perhaps matching TRBD2 (7 bases). This CDR3 spans 13 amino acids. Per germline, CDR1 GTSNPN and CDR2 SVGIG (reference sequence). Incomplete CDR3 DNA: TGTGCCTGGAGTCCGGGGGGCAATCAGCCG. Amino acid sequence: CAWSPGGNQP. The complete CDR3 sequence is CAWSPGGNQPQYF.